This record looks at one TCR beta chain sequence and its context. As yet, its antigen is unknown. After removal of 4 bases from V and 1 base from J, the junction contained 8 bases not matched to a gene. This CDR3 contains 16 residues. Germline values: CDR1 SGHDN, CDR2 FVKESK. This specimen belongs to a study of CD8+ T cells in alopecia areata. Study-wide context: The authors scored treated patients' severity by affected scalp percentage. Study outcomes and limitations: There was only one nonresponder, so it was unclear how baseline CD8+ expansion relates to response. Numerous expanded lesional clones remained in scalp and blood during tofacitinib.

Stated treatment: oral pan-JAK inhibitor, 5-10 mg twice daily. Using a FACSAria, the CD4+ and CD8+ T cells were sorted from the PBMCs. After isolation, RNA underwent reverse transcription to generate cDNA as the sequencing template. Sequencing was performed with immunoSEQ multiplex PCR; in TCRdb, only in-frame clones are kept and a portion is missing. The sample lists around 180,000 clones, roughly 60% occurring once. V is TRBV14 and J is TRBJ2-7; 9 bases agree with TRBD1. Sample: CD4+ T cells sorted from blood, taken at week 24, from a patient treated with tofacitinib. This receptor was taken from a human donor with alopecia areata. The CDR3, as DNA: TGTGCCAGCAGCCCGCTTACCGGGACAGGGTCCTACGAGCAGTACTTC. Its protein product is CASSPLTGTGSYEQYF.